This T cell receptor (beta chain) was captured in a study of blood T cell repertoires in COVID-19. Turning to the study itself: Acute and convalescent COVID-19 specimens originated in the United States, Italy and Spain. PBMCs, B-cell-depleted T cells, or T cells provided the cDNA or gDNA that made up the material.

How the authors handled the data: Estimation of nucleated cell counts was performed using reference gene primer amplification. Some clones are missing from TCRdb's copy, which holds only in-frame ones; the method was immunoSEQ multiplex PCR. V, J and clone size reflect that table, while D and trimming were determined from the DNA. The sample consists of hundreds of thousands of clones, around 87% of them appearing once. During active infection, Seattle patients enrolled and were then monitored through disease. The length of the CDR3 is 14 residues. V lost 6 bases, J lost 3 bases, and 5 bases stayed unmatched. The germline CDR1 and CDR2 sequences are SGHNT and YYREEE (reference sequence).

Specimen: peripheral blood. The rearrangement uses TRBV5-4 and TRBJ2-1, with 8 bases matching TRBD2. This clonotype was obtained from a woman in her sixties with COVID-19, enrolled during active disease. The CDR3 DNA reads TGTGCCAGCACCCGGGGGACTAGCTACAATGAGCAGTTCTTC. Translated: CASTRGTSYNEQFF.